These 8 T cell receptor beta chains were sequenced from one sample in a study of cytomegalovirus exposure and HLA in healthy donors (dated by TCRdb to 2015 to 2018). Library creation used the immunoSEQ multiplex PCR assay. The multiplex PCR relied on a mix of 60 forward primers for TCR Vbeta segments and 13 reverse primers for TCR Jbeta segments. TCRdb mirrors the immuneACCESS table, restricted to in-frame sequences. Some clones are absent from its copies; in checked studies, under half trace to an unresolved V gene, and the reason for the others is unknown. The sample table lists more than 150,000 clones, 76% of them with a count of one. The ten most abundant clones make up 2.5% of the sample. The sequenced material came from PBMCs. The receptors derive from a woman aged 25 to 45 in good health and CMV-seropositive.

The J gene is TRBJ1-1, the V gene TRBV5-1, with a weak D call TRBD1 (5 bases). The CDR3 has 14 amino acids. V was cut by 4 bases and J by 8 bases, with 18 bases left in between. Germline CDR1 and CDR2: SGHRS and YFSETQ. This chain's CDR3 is CASSPRGIGKEAFF. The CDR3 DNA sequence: TGCGCCAGCAGCCCCCGGGGGATAGGTAAAGAAGCTTTCTTT.

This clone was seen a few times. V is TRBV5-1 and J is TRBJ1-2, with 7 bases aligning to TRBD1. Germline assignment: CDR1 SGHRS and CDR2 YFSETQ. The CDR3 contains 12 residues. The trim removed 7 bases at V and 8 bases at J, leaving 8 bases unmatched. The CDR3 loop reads CASLGTGEGYTF. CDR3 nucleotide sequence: TGCGCCAGCCTCGGAACAGGGGAAGGCTACACCTTC.

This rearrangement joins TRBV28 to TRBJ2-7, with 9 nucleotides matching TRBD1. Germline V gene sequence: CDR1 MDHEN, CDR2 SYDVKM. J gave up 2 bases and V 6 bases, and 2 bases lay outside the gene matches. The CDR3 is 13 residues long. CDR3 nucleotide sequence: TGTGCCAGCAGGGGGACAGGGACCTACGAGCAGTACTTC. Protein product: CASRGTGTYEQYF.

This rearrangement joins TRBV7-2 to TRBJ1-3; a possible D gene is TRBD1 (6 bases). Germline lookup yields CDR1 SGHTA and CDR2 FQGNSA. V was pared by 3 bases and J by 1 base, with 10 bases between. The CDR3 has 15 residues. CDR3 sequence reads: CASSFPRGSGNTIYF. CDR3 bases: TGTGCCAGCAGCTTCCCCAGGGGTTCTGGAAACACCATATATTTT.

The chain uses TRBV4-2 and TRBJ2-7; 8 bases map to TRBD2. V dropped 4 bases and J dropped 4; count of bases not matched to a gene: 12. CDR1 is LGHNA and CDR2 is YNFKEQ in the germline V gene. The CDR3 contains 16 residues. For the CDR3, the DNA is TGTGCCAGCAGCCCAGGTGGGGTTAGCGGGACGTACGAGCAGTACTTC. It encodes CASSPGGVSGTYEQYF.

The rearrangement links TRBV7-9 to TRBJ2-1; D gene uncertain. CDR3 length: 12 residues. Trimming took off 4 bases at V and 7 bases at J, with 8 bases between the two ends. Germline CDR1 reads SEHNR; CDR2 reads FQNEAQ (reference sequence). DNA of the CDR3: TGTGCCAGCAGCTACACAACGAATGAGCAGTTCTTC. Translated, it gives CASSYTTNEQFF.

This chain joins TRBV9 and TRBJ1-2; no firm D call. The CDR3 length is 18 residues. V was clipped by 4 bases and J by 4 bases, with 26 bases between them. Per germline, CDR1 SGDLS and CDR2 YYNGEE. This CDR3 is CASSTPSGTVHSGYGYTF. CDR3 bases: TGTGCCAGCAGCACCCCTAGCGGCACGGTTCACTCGGGCTATGGCTACACCTTC.

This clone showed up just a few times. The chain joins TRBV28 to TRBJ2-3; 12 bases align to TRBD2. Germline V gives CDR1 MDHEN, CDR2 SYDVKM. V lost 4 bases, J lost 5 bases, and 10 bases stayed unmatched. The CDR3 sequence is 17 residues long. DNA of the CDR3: TGTGCCAGCAGTTCGGGGCTAGCGGGGGGGCAAGGAGATACGCAGTATTTT. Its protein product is CASSSGLAGGQGDTQYF.